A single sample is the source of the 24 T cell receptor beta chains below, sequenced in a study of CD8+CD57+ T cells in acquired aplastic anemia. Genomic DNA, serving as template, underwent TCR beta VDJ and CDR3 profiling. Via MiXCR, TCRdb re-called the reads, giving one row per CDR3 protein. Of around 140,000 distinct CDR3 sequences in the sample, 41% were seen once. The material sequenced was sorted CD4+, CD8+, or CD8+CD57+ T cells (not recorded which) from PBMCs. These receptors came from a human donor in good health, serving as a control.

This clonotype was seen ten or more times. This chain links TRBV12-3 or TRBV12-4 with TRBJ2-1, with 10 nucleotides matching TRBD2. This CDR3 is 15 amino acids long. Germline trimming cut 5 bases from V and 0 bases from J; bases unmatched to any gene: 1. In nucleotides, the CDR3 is TGTGCCAGCAGTGCTAGCGGGGGCTCCTACAATGAGCAGTTCTTC. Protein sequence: CASSASGGSYNEQFF.

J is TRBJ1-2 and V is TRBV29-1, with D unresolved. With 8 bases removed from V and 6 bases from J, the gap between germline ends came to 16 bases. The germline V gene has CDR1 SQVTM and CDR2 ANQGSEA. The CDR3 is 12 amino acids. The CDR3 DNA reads TGCAGCAGTTTCACAAGGTTGAATGGCTACACCTTC. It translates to CSSFTRLNGYTF. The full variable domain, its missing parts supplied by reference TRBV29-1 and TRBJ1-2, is SAVISQKPSRDICQRGTSLTIQCQVDSQVTMMFWYRQQPGQSLTLIATANQGSEATYESGFVIDKFPISRPNLTFSTLTVSNMSPEDSSIYLCSSFTRLNGYTFGSGTRLTVV.

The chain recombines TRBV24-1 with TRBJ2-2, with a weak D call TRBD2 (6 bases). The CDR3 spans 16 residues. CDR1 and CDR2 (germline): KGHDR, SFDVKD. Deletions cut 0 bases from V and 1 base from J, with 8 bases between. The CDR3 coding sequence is TGTGCCACCAGTGATTTGTCTAGCGAGAACACCGGGGAGCTGTTTTTT. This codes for CATSDLSSENTGELFF.

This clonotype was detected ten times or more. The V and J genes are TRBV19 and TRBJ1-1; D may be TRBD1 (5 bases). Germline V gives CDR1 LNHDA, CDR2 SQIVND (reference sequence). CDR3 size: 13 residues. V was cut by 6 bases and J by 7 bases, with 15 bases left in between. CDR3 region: CASRRSGQDEAFF. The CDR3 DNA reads TGTGCCAGTAGACGATCGGGGCAGGATGAAGCTTTCTTT.

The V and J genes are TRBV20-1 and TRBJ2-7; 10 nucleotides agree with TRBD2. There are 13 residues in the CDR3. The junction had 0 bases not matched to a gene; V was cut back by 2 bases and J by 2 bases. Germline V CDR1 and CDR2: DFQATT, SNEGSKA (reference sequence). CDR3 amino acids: CSARLAGAYEQYF. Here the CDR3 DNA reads TGCAGTGCTAGACTAGCGGGAGCCTACGAGCAGTACTTC.

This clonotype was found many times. For the CDR3, the DNA is TGTGCCTCTAGACCGAACACCGGGGAGCTGTTTTTT. Its translation is CASRPNTGELFF. The genes are TRBV30 and TRBJ2-2; D not certain. The length of the CDR3 is 12 residues. Germline CDR1 and CDR2: GTSNPN and SVGIG (reference sequence). Trimming pared 7 bases from V and 0 bases from J, leaving 6 bases between.

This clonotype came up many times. The CDR3 nucleotides read TGTGCCAGCAGCCGACTAGCGGGGGAAAATGAGCAGTTCTTC. Protein: CASSRLAGENEQFF. V is TRBV6-1 and J is TRBJ2-1, with TRBD2 matching over 12 bases. There are 14 residues in the CDR3. Germline lookup yields CDR1 MNHNS and CDR2 SASEGT. V lost 6 bases and J lost 7; bases outside the gene matches: 4.

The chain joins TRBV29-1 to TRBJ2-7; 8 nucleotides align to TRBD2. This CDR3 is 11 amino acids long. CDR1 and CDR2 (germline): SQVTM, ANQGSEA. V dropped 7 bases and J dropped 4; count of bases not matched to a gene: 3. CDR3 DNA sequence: TGCAGCGGACGGGGGGGGTACGAGCAGTACTTC. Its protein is CSGRGGYEQYF.

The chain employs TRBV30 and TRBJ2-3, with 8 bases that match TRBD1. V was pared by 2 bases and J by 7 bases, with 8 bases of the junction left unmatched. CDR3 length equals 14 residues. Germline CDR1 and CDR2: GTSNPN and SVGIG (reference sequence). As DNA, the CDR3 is TGTGCCTGGAGTACCAGGACAGGGTTACATACGCAGTATTTT. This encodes CAWSTRTGLHTQYF.

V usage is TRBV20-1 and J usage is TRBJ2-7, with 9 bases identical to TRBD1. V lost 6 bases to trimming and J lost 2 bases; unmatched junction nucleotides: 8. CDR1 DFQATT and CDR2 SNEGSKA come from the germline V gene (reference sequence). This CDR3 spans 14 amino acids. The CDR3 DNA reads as TGCAGTGCCCGTCCGGGACAGGGAGCCTACGAGCAGTACTTC. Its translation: CSARPGQGAYEQYF.

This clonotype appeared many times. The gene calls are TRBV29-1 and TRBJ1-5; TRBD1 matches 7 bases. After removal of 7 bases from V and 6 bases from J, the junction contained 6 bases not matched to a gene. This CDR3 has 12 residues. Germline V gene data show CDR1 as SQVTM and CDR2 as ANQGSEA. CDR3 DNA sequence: TGCAGCGGCGGACAGGTTGGTCAGCCCCAGCATTTT. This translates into CSGGQVGQPQHF.

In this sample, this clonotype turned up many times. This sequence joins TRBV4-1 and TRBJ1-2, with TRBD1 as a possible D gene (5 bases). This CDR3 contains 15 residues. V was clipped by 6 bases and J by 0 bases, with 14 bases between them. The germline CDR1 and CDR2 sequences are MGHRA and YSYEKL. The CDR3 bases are TGCGCCAGCAGGGCCGTCGCGGGGGCTAACTATGGCTACACCTTC. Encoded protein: CASRAVAGANYGYTF.

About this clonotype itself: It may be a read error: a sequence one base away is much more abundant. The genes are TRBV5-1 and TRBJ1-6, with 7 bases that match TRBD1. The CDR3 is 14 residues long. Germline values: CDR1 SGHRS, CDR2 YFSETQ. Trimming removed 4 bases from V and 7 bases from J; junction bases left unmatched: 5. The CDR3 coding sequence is TGCGCCAGCAGCCCGGGACAGAGAAATTCACCCCTCCACTTT. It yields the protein CASSPGQRNSPLHF.

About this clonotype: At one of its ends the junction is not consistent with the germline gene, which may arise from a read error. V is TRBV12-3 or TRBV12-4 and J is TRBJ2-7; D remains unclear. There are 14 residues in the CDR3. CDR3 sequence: CASGLGVKPHEQYF. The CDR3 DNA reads TGTGCCAGCGGTTTAGGAGTTAAACCGCACGAGCAGTACTTC.

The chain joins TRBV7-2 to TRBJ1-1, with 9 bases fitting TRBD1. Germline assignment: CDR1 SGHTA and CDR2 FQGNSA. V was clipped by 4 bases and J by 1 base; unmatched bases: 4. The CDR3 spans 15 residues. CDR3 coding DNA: TGTGCCAGCAGCTCCGACAGGGGGAGGAACACTGAAGCTTTCTTT. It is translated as CASSSDRGRNTEAFF.

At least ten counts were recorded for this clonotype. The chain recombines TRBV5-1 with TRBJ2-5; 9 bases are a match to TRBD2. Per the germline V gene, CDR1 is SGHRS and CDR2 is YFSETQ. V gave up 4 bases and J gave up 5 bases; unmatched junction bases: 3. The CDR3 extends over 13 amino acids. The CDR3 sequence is CASSRGGVETQYF. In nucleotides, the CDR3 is TGCGCCAGCAGCCGCGGGGGGGTTGAGACCCAGTACTTC.

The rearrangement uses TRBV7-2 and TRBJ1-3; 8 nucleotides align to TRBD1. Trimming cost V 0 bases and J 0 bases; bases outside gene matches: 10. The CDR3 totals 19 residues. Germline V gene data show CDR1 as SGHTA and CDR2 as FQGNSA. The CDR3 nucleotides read TGTGCCAGCAGCTTAGCGATGGACAGGGTAGGTTACTCTGGAAACACCATATATTTT. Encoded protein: CASSLAMDRVGYSGNTIYF.

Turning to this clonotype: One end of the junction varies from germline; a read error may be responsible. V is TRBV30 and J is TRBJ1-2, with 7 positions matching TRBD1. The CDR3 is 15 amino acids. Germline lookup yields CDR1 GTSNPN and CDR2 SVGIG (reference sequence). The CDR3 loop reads CAWSTLIRGNYGYIF. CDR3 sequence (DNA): TGTGCCTGGAGTACCTTAATCAGGGGGAACTATGGCTACATCTTC.

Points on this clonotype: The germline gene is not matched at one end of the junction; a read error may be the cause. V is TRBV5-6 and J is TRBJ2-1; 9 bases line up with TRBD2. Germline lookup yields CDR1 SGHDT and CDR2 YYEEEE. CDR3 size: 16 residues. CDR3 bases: TGTGCCAGCAGCGAGCTAGCGGGAAGCTCCTGCAATGAGCAGTTCTTC. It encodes CASSELAGSSCNEQFF.

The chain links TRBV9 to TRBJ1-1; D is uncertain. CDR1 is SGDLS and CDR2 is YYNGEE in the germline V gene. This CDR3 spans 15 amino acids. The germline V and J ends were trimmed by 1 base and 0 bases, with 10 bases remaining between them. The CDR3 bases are TGTGCCAGCAGCGTATTCGACCGGATGAACACTGAAGCTTTCTTT. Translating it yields CASSVFDRMNTEAFF. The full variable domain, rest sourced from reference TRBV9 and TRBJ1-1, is DSGVTQTPKHLITATGQRVTLRCSPRSGDLSVYWYQQSLDQGLQFLIQYYNGEERAKGNILERFSAQQFPDLHSELNLSSLELGDSALYFCASSVFDRMNTEAFFGQGTRLTVV.

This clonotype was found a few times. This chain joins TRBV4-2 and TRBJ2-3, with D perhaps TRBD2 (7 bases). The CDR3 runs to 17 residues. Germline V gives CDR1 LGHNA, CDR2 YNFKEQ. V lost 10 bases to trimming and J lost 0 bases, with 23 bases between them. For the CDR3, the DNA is TGTGCCACCCGCCCACTGGGGGGGGCCACTAGCACAGATACGCAGTATTTT. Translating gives CATRPLGGATSTDTQYF.

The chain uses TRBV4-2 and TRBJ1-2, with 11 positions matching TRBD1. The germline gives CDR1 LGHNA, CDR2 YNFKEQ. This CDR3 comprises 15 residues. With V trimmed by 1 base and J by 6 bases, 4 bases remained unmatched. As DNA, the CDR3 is TGTGCCAGCAGCCAAGGGACAGGGGGCGCGGATGGCTACACCTTC. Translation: CASSQGTGGADGYTF.

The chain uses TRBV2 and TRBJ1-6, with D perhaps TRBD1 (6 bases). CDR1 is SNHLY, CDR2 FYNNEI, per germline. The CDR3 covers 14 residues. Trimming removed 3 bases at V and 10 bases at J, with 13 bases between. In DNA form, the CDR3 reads TGTGCCAGCAGTGACATCGGACAGAAGTCACCCCTCCACTTT. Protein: CASSDIGQKSPLHF. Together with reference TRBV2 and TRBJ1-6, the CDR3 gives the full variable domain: EPEVTQTPSHQVTQMGQEVILRCVPISNHLYFYWYRQILGQKVEFLVSFYNNEISEKSEIFDDQFSVERPDGSNFTLKIRSTKLEDSAMYFCASSDIGQKSPLHFGNGTRLTVT.

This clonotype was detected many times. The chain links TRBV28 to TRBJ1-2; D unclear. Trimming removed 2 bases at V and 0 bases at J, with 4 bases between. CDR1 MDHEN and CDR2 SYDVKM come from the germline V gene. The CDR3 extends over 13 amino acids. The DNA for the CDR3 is TGTGCCAGCAGTTTAAGGTCTAACTATGGCTACACCTTC. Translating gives CASSLRSNYGYTF.